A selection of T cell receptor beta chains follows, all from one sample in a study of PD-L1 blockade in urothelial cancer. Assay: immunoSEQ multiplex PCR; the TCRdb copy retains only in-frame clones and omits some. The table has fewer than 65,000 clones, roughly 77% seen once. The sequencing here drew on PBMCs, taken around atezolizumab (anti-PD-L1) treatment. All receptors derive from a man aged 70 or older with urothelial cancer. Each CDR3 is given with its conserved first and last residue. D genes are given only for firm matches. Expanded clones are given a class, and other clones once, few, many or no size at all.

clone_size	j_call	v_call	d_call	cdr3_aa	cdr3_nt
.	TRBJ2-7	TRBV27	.	CASQGPRGEQYF	TGTGCCAGCCAGGGGCCTCGTGGCGAGCAGTACTTC
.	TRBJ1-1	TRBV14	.	CASSQVRTANTEAFF	TGTGCCAGCAGCCAAGTAAGGACAGCGAACACTGAAGCTTTCTTT
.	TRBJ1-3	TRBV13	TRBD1	CASTRQGSGNTIYF	TGTGCCAGCACCCGACAGGGCTCTGGAAACACCATATATTTT
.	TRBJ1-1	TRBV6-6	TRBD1	CASVTGGGSTEAFF	TGTGCCAGCGTAACAGGGGGAGGAAGCACTGAAGCTTTCTTT
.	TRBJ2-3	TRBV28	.	CASSFSSTDTQYF	TGTGCCAGCTCTTTTAGTAGCACAGATACGCAGTATTTT
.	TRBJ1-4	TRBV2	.	CASSNGGFFREKLFF	TGTGCCAGCAGTAATGGGGGGTTTTTCCGCGAAAAACTGTTTTTT
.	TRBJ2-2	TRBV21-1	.	CASSPKGPSEGGELFF	TGTGCCAGCAGCCCCAAGGGTCCCTCCGAGGGCGGGGAGCTGTTTTTT
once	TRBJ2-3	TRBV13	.	CASSLRQDTSTDTQYF	TGTGCCAGCAGCCTACGACAGGATACTAGCACAGATACGCAGTATTTT
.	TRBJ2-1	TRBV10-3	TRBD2	CAIRAGTSINEQFF	TGTGCCATCAGGGCCGGGACTAGCATCAATGAGCAGTTCTTC
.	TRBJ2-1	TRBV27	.	CASSSGQKPYNEQFF	TGTGCCAGCAGTTCCGGACAGAAGCCCTACAATGAGCAGTTCTTC
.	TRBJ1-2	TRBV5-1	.	CASSQGFNYGYTF	TGCGCCAGCAGCCAGGGGTTCAACTATGGCTACACCTTC
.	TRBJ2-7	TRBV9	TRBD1	CASSGDSYEQYF	TGTGCCAGCAGCGGGGACAGCTACGAGCAGTACTTC
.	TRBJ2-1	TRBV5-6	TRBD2	CASSWGLAGLNEQFF	TGTGCCAGCAGCTGGGGACTAGCGGGCCTCAATGAGCAGTTCTTC
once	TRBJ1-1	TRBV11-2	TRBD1	CASSLFPSWDRLNTEAFF	TGTGCCAGCAGCTTATTTCCGTCCTGGGACAGGCTGAACACTGAAGCTTTCTTT
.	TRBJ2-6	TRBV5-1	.	CASSLWEPGANVLTF	TGCGCCAGCAGCTTGTGGGAGCCTGGGGCCAACGTCCTGACTTTC
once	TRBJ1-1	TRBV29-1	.	CSVREANTEAFF	TGCAGCGTACGGGAAGCAAACACTGAAGCTTTCTTT
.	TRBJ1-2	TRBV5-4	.	CASSLEAAYGYTF	TGTGCCAGCAGCTTGGAGGCGGCCTATGGCTACACCTTC
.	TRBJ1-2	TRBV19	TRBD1	CASSIDLGQGRIGYTF	TGTGCCAGTAGTATAGATTTAGGACAGGGGAGGATCGGCTACACCTTC
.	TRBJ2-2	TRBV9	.	CASSVGQDTYTGELFF	TGTGCCAGCAGCGTAGGCCAGGACACTTACACCGGGGAGCTGTTTTTT
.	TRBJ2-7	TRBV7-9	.	CASSPPQPQEQYF	TGTGCCAGCAGCCCACCTCAACCACAAGAGCAGTACTTC
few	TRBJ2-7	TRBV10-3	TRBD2	CATGGTGRSYEQYF	TGTGCCACCGGGGGGACCGGACGGAGCTACGAGCAGTACTTC
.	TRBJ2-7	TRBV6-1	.	CASRVSNLLGEQYF	TGTGCCAGCAGGGTTTCAAATCTTCTCGGCGAGCAGTACTTC
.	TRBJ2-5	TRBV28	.	CASSLYTGRETQYF	TGTGCCAGCAGTTTGTACACCGGGAGAGAGACCCAGTACTTC
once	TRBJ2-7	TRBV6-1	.	CASSEYDRLYEQYF	TGTGCCAGCAGTGAATACGACAGACTCTACGAGCAGTACTTC
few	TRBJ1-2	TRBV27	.	CASSPSGGGYTF	TGTGCCAGCAGTCCCTCGGGGGGCGGCTACACCTTC
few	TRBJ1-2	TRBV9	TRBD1	CASSVDTGVIDGYTF	TGTGCCAGCAGCGTAGACACAGGGGTGATAGATGGCTACACCTTC
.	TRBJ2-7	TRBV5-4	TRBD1	CASSSLSGTGAIYEQYF	TGTGCCAGCAGCTCGTTATCCGGGACAGGGGCAATCTACGAGCAGTACTTC
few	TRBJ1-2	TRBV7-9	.	CASSLPGLDYGYTF	TGTGCCAGCAGCTTACCAGGGTTGGATTATGGCTACACCTTC
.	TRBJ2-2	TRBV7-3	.	CASSPITGPPTGELFF	TGTGCCAGCAGCCCCATTACAGGGCCCCCAACCGGGGAGCTGTTTTTT
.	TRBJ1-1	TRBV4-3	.	CASSQIWSGNTEAFF	TGCGCCAGCAGCCAAATTTGGTCAGGGAACACTGAAGCTTTCTTT
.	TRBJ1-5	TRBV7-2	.	CASSTEQVRNQPQHF	TGTGCCAGCAGCACGGAACAGGTTCGCAATCAGCCCCAGCATTTT
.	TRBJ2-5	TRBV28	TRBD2	CASSVAGGEETQYF	TGTGCCAGCAGTGTAGCGGGAGGGGAAGAGACCCAGTACTTC
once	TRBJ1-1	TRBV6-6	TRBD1	CASSSGQGGAEAFF	TGTGCCAGCAGTTCCGGACAGGGCGGCGCTGAAGCTTTCTTT
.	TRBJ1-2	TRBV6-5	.	CASRNQGRGYTF	TGTGCCAGCAGGAACCAGGGGAGAGGCTACACCTTC
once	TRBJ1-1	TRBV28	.	CASSLTGNTEAFF	TGTGCCAGCAGTTTAACTGGGAACACTGAAGCTTTCTTT
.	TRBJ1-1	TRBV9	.	CASSVGRRQEGAAEAFF	TGTGCCAGCAGCGTGGGCCGTCGACAGGAAGGGGCCGCTGAAGCTTTCTTT
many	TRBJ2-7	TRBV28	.	CASSPADFYEQYF	TGTGCCAGCAGTCCAGCGGACTTCTACGAGCAGTACTTC